The sample holds one count of the clone carrying this T cell receptor (beta chain). Its antigen remains unidentified. The ends were cut back, 3 bases at V and 2 bases at J, with 8 bases in the middle. This CDR3 is 13 amino acids long. Germline-derived CDR1 and CDR2 are SGDLS and YYNGEE. The data were taken from a study of cytomegalovirus exposure and HLA in healthy donors. Findings and limits, study-wide: Reported results showed that the classifier diagnosed cytomegalovirus status with high specificity and sensitivity. The investigators catalogued 150 to 200 TCR beta chains as cytomegalovirus-associated.

Some clones are missing from TCRdb's copy, which holds only in-frame ones; the method was immunoSEQ multiplex PCR. The sample lists 300,000 to 400,000 clones; roughly 87% were seen once. The material sequenced was PBMCs. This sequence originates from a man aged 25-40 years in good health and CMV-seronegative. This chain joins TRBV9 and TRBJ1-1, with D perhaps TRBD1 (6 bases). The CDR3 region has the DNA TGTGCCAGCAGCGAGGGGGTAAACACTGAAGCTTTCTTT. This sequence encodes CASSEGVNTEAFF.